The 16 T cell receptor beta chains listed next were all sequenced from one sample in a study of T cell repertoires in cytomegalovirus infection. TCRdb passed the reads through MiXCR, listing each CDR3 protein once. The data hold about 600,000 distinct CDR3 sequences, with 20% to 25% observed a single time. The material sequenced was CD8+ T cells from PBMCs. The receptors derive from a human donor in good health (CMV status not recorded). Some clones in this sample may be carry-over from other donors' samples.

This clonotype appeared a few times. The rearrangement links TRBV24-1 to TRBJ1-4; no clear D. The germline V gene encodes CDR1 KGHDR and CDR2 SFDVKD. This CDR3 region has 16 residues. V lost 3 bases, J lost 1 base, and 11 bases lay in between. The CDR3 reads CATSDPLAGTNEKLFF. The CDR3 region has the DNA TGTGCCACCAGTGATCCTTTGGCGGGAACTAATGAAAAACTGTTTTTT.

V and J are TRBV10-3 and TRBJ2-1; 7 bases are a match to TRBD1. The CDR3 sequence is 13 residues long. After removal of 6 bases from V and 5 bases from J, the junction contained 4 bases not matched to a gene. Germline V gene data show CDR1 as ENHRY and CDR2 as SYGVKD. The CDR3 DNA follows: TGTGCCATCAGACTTGGACAGGACAATGAGCAGTTCTTC. Protein: CAIRLGQDNEQFF.

For the CDR3, the DNA is TGTGCCAGCAGCTTAGCATCCGGGGCCCCCGGGGAGCTGTTTTTT. Translating it yields CASSLASGAPGELFF. The chain combines TRBV7-9 with TRBJ2-2, with D perhaps matching TRBD1 or TRBD2 (5 bases each). V was clipped by 0 bases and J by 6 bases, with 11 bases between them. CDR3 length equals 15 residues. Germline V gene data show CDR1 as SEHNR and CDR2 as FQNEAQ (reference sequence).

This sequence joins TRBV7-6 and TRBJ2-7; D is possibly TRBD1 or TRBD2 (5 bases each). The CDR3 spans 16 residues. V was clipped by 1 base and J by 5 bases, with 18 bases between them. Germline loops: CDR1 SGHVS, CDR2 FNYEAQ. CDR3 coding DNA: TGTGCCAGCAGCTTAGGGATGGGGACCCCTCGCGACGAGCAGTACTTC. Translation: CASSLGMGTPRDEQYF.

About this clonotype itself: Relative to the germline gene, one junction end is altered; a read error may explain this. The chain employs TRBV15 and TRBJ2-1, with TRBD2 matching over 9 bases. The CDR3 totals 21 residues. Germline V gives CDR1 LNHNV, CDR2 YYDKDF (reference sequence). For the CDR3, the DNA is TGTACCACCAGCCTTCAGGTCTACCCAGCTAGCGGGGCAGCCTCCTACAATGAGCAGTTCTTC. Translated: CTTSLQVYPASGAASYNEQFF.

This chain uses TRBV13 with TRBJ2-3; 9 positions agree with TRBD1. Germline V gene lookup returns CDR1 PRHDT and CDR2 FYEKMQ (reference sequence). Losses at the gene ends were 3 bases for V and 1 base for J; bases not matched to a gene: 5. The CDR3 totals 16 residues. This CDR3 is CASSFRTGDGTDTQYF. In DNA, the CDR3 is TGTGCCAGCAGCTTCCGGACAGGGGATGGCACAGATACGCAGTATTTT.

The chain is built from TRBV15 and TRBJ2-3; the match to TRBD1 covers 8 bases. The CDR3 contains 15 residues. Trimming took 1 base from V and 0 from J; bases not matched to a gene: 0. From germline, CDR1 is LNHNV and CDR2 YYDKDF (reference sequence). The chain's CDR3 is CATSRGQGSTDTQYF. The CDR3 bases are TGTGCCACCAGCAGAGGACAGGGGAGCACAGATACGCAGTATTTT.

The chain combines TRBV6-6 with TRBJ1-1, with no clear D. This CDR3 contains 14 residues. Trimming pared 0 bases from V and 2 bases from J, leaving 7 bases between. The germline V gene has CDR1 MNHNY and CDR2 SVGAGI (reference sequence). CDR3 nucleotide sequence: TGTGCCAGCAGTTACTCGATAAGCAACACTGAAGCTTTCTTT. Translated, it gives CASSYSISNTEAFF.

This clonotype turned up a few times. The chain is built from TRBV27 and TRBJ2-3; TRBD2 agrees at 9 bases. The CDR3 is made up of 16 amino acids. Germline-derived CDR1 and CDR2 are MNHEY and SMNVEV (reference sequence). V lost 1 base and J lost 2; bases outside the gene matches: 4. The CDR3 loop is CASSLYVAGATDTQYF. The CDR3 DNA follows: TGTGCCAGCAGTTTATATGTAGCGGGAGCCACAGATACGCAGTATTTT.

This clonotype appeared a few times. The chain is built from TRBV14 and TRBJ2-1; unclear D gene. The ends were cut back, 5 bases at V and 5 bases at J, with 16 bases in the middle. The CDR3 length is 15 residues. From germline, CDR1 is SGHDN and CDR2 FVKESK. Written as DNA, the CDR3 is TGTGCCAGCAGCTTGCCCCGGGCCCCAAACAATGAGCAGTTCTTC. Translation gives CASSLPRAPNNEQFF. Drawing the rest from reference TRBV14 and TRBJ2-1, the complete variable domain is EAGVTQFPSHSVIEKGQTVTLRCDPISGHDNLYWYRRVMGKEIKFLLHFVKESKQDESGMPNNRFLAERTGGTYSTLKVQPAELEDSGVYFCASSLPRAPNNEQFFGPGTRLTVL.

This chain links TRBV25-1 with TRBJ1-1; D not resolved. The germline gives CDR1 MGHDK, CDR2 SYGVNS. V was clipped by 10 bases and J by 0 bases, with 27 bases between them. The CDR3 contains 18 residues. CDR3 residues: CATLGFRSPTEMNTEAFF. CDR3 in DNA: TGTGCCACCCTTGGGTTCCGTTCCCCGACCGAAATGAACACTGAAGCTTTCTTT.

The sample holds many counts of this clonotype. The chain has TRBV6-5 and TRBJ2-3; weak D call: TRBD2 (5 bases). V shed 0 bases and J shed 6 bases, with 10 bases lying between them. This CDR3 is built from 14 residues. Germline V gene data show CDR1 as MNHEY and CDR2 as SVGAGI. The DNA of the CDR3 is TGTGCCAGCAGTTACTCCGGACCGGGGGATACGCAGTATTTT. This codes for CASSYSGPGDTQYF.

The genes are TRBV6-2 or TRBV6-3 and TRBJ2-7; 7 bases agree with TRBD1. This CDR3 has 14 amino acids. The junction had 4 bases not matched to a gene; V was cut back by 2 bases and J by 3 bases. Germline CDR1 is MNHEY and CDR2 is SVGEGT. In DNA form, the CDR3 reads TGTGCCAGCAGTTACAAGGACAGGTACTACGAGCAGTACGTC. This gives the protein CASSYKDRYYEQYV.

This clonotype came up a few times. The rearrangement joins TRBV29-1 to TRBJ2-1; perhaps TRBD2 as D (6 bases). CDR1 SQVTM and CDR2 ANQGSEA come from the germline V gene. The CDR3 length is 13 residues. The V end was cut by 4 bases, the J end by 8 bases, with 15 bases between. The CDR3: CSVGRDFFDEQFF. In DNA, the CDR3 is TGCAGCGTTGGCCGGGACTTCTTCGATGAGCAGTTCTTC.

This clonotype was observed a handful of times. This chain links TRBV2 with TRBJ2-7, with TRBD2 as a possible D gene (5 bases). From germline, CDR1 is SNHLY and CDR2 FYNNEI. The CDR3 loop spans 12 amino acids. Trimming stripped 7 bases from V and 4 bases from J, with 11 bases between. CDR3 coding DNA: TGTGCCAGCATTGAGGGCCCTTACGAGCAGTACTTC. The encoded protein is CASIEGPYEQYF.

The V gene is TRBV29-1, the J gene TRBJ2-6; no clear D gene. Trimming pared 4 bases from V and 1 base from J, leaving 5 bases between. Germline values: CDR1 SQVTM, CDR2 ANQGSEA. The CDR3 is 13 amino acids. CDR3: CSVVQSGANVLTF. In nucleotides, the CDR3 is TGCAGCGTTGTACAGTCTGGGGCCAACGTCCTGACTTTC.